This TCR beta chain was retrieved from a study of T cell repertoires in cytomegalovirus infection. Study at large: Public TCR beta signatures indicated both CMV infection and matching HLA type. Study results and limitations: People with CMV and the relevant HLA were identified by cumulative public TCR beta family frequency.

TCRdb processed the reads anew with MiXCR; each CDR3 protein has one entry. The sample holds 57,000 or so distinct CDR3 sequences, roughly 34% seen once. This clonotype was counted only a few times. Its antigen is unknown. J was trimmed by 8 bases and V by 3 bases; bases with no gene match: 6. This CDR3 has 14 amino acids. The sample comprised PBMCs, sequenced either directly or after in vitro stimulation (not recorded which). This TCR came from a human donor in good health (CMV status not recorded). Some clones in this sample may be carry-over from other donors' samples. V is TRBV12-3 or TRBV12-4 and J is TRBJ2-1; 8 bases line up with TRBD2. The CDR3 protein is CASSLVRGGDEQFF. The CDR3 nucleotides are TGTGCCAGCAGTTTGGTCCGGGGGGGAGATGAGCAGTTCTTC.